This TCR beta chain was observed in a study of PD-L1 blockade in urothelial cancer. Patients in the study were battling locally advanced or metastatic urothelial carcinoma. Profiled with immunoSEQ multiplex PCR; TCRdb holds only in-frame clones, not every one. The sample holds some 77,000 clones, about nine tenths seen once. Germline V CDR1 and CDR2: LNHNV, YYDKDF (reference sequence). The V segment lost 0 bases and the J segment 10 bases; nucleotides outside the gene matches: 8. CDR3 length: 15 amino acids. The rearrangement uses TRBV15 and TRBJ2-1; 8 bases line up with TRBD2. This clonotype originated in a woman aged 65 to 85 with urothelial cancer. Material: PBMCs, obtained around atezolizumab (anti-PD-L1) treatment. The CDR3 sequence is CATSRDRLVAGEQFF. In DNA form, the CDR3 reads TGTGCCACCAGCAGAGACCGGTTAGTAGCGGGAGAGCAGTTCTTC.